The T cell receptor (beta chain) described here comes from a study of cytotoxic CD8 clonotypes in ibrutinib-treated CLL. Study information: Of the patients, some eleven were relapsed/refractory, 15 treatment-naive and 17 to 18 IGHV unmutated.

The CDR3 runs 17 residues. The junction had 8 bases not matched to a gene; V was cut back by 1 base and J by 1 base. Germline V gene sequence: CDR1 MGHRA, CDR2 YSYEKL. Findings of the study overall: Clonality increased at ibrutinib response, then returned toward baseline at progression. Public clonotypes, found uncommonly, either contracted or stayed stable on treatment. At baseline, clonality was higher than in age-matched healthy donors and correlated with CD8+ counts.

A word on this clone: Its antigen is as yet unknown.

The data were produced by immunoSEQ multiplex PCR, yet TCRdb's version contains in-frame clones alone and is incomplete. This sample has 100,000 to 150,000 clones, with approximately 85% found just once. Sequences were derived from PBMCs, sampled after 24 months of ibrutinib treatment. The TCR originated in a human donor with chronic lymphocytic leukemia. The chain uses TRBV4-1 and TRBJ1-1, with TRBD1 matching 8 bases. CDR3: CASSQVGRGRENTEAFF. Here the CDR3 DNA reads TGCGCCAGCAGCCAAGTTGGCAGGGGGCGCGAGAACACTGAAGCTTTCTTT.